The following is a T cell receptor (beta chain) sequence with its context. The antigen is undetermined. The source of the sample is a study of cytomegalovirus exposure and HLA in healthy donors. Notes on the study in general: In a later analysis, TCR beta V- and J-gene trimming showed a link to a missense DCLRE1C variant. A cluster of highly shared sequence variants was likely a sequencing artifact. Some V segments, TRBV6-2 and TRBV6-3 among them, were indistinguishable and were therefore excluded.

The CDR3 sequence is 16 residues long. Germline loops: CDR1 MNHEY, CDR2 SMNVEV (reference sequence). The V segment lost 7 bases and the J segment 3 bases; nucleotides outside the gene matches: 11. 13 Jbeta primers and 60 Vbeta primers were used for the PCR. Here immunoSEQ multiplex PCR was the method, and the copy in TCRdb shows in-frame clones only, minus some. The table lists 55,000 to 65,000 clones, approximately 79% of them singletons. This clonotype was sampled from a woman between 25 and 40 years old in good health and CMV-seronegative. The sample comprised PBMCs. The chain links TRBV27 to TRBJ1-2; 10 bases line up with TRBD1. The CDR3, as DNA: TGTGCCAGCACCACCTCTAAGGGACAGGGGCACTATGGCTACACCTTC. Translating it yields CASTTSKGQGHYGYTF.